These 29 T cell receptor beta chains were sequenced from one sample in a study of response to subunit inactivated influenza vaccine. A single record per CDR3 protein comes from TCRdb applying MiXCR to the RT-PCR reads. Of 600,000 to 850,000 distinct CDR3 sequences in the sample, roughly 15% were seen once. The source was PBMCs from blood, collected roughly 15 days before vaccination. These receptors all come from a man aged 45-65 years who received an inactivated influenza vaccine.

Many counts were recorded for this clonotype. The rearrangement joins TRBV6-2 or TRBV6-3 to TRBJ2-1; tentatively, D is TRBD2 (5 bases). The CDR3 has 13 amino acids. Trimming left V 1 base short and J 7 bases short, with 8 bases between. The germline CDR1 and CDR2 sequences are MNHEY and SVGEGT. The CDR3 spells CASSYYPGNEQFF. Here the CDR3 DNA reads TGTGCCAGCAGTTACTACCCGGGGAATGAGCAGTTCTTC.

The table lists this clonotype with a few counts. V gene TRBV6-5 combines with J gene TRBJ1-6, with a tentative D call TRBD1 (6 bases). The CDR3 consists of 18 residues. Trimming pared 3 bases from V and 1 base from J, leaving 16 bases between. From germline, CDR1 is MNHEY and CDR2 SVGAGI. CDR3 sequence reads: CASSYIRSRGSYNSPLHF. Written as DNA, the CDR3 is TGTGCCAGCAGTTATATCAGAAGCAGGGGTTCCTATAATTCACCCCTCCACTTT.

This rearrangement joins TRBV24-1 to TRBJ2-2; possibly TRBD2 for D (6 bases). V was shortened by 4 bases and J by 6 bases, with 11 bases between the two germline ends. The CDR3 loop spans 14 amino acids. CDR1 KGHDR and CDR2 SFDVKD come from the germline V gene. The CDR3 here is CATSEASEAGELFF. CDR3 DNA sequence: TGTGCCACCAGTGAGGCTAGCGAGGCCGGGGAGCTGTTTTTT.

This clonotype showed up just once. The chain has TRBV30 and TRBJ1-1; the match to TRBD1 covers 7 bases. The CDR3 runs 15 residues. Germline CDR1 GTSNPN, CDR2 SVGIG (reference sequence). Trimming removed 2 bases from V and 2 bases from J; junction bases left unmatched: 8. The chain's CDR3 is CAWSRGQPLNTEAFF. In DNA form, the CDR3 reads TGTGCCTGGAGTAGGGGACAGCCGCTCAACACTGAAGCTTTCTTT. The full variable domain, with the rest looked up from reference TRBV30 and TRBJ1-1, is SQTIHQWPATLVQPVGSPLSLECTVEGTSNPNLYWYRQAAGRGLQLLFYSVGIGQISSEVPQNLSASRPQDRQFILSSKKLLLSDSGFYLCAWSRGQPLNTEAFFGQGTRLTVV.

The chain's CDR3 is CASSPPPLAGVLEQYF. CDR3 sequence (DNA): TGTGCCAGCAGTCCCCCCCCGCTAGCGGGGGTGCTCGAGCAGTACTTC. This chain links TRBV28 with TRBJ2-7; TRBD2 aligns across 10 bases. The CDR3 has 16 residues. Germline V gives CDR1 MDHEN, CDR2 SYDVKM. Losses at the gene ends were 5 bases for V and 6 bases for J; bases not matched to a gene: 13.

The rearrangement joins TRBV4-3 to TRBJ1-4, with D possibly TRBD1 on 6 matching bases. There are 15 residues in the CDR3. V was pared by 5 bases and J by 4 bases, with 14 bases between. CDR1 is LGHNA, CDR2 YSLEER, per germline. This CDR3 reads CASSEQGVYNEKLFF. Here the CDR3 DNA reads TGCGCCAGCAGCGAACAGGGCGTCTATAATGAAAAACTGTTTTTT.

On this clonotype: This may stem from a read error, because a much larger clone lies one nucleotide away. The V call is TRBV12-3 or TRBV12-4, the J call TRBJ2-7; no clear D. This CDR3 spans 14 amino acids. The CDR3 region is CASASRMSSYEQHF. The CDR3 nucleotides are TGTGCCTCAGCAAGCAGGATGAGCTCCTACGAGCAGCACTTC.

This clonotype came up a few times. The rearrangement links TRBV12-3 or TRBV12-4 to TRBJ1-5; 7 positions agree with TRBD1. The CDR3 is 13 residues long. V trimming: 3 bases; J trimming: 5 bases; junction bases outside the gene matches: 1. The DNA for the CDR3 is TGTGCCAGCAGTTTCAGGGGGGATCAGCCCCAGCATTTT. It is translated as CASSFRGDQPQHF.

This clonotype was seen many times. J is TRBJ2-7 and V is TRBV5-1; D not certain. From germline, CDR1 is SGHRS and CDR2 YFSETQ. The CDR3 runs 13 residues. Trimming removed 2 bases at V and 1 base at J, with 7 bases between. The CDR3 DNA follows: TGCGCCAGCAGCTTCACAGTATCCTACGAGCAGTACTTC. Translated: CASSFTVSYEQYF.

Many counts were recorded for this clonotype. The rearrangement joins TRBV4-3 to TRBJ1-1, with D unclear. In germline, CDR1 is LGHNA, CDR2 YSLEER. The germline V and J ends were trimmed by 0 bases and 6 bases, with 14 bases remaining between them. The CDR3 totals 15 residues. CDR3 residues: CASSQDSMGSAEAFF. For the CDR3, the DNA is TGCGCCAGCAGCCAAGACTCCATGGGGAGTGCTGAAGCTTTCTTT.

A few counts support this clonotype. The chain combines TRBV12-3 or TRBV12-4 with TRBJ2-7; TRBD1 might be the D (6 bases). The germline V and J ends were trimmed by 5 bases and 0 bases, with 11 bases remaining between them. This CDR3 comprises 14 residues. In DNA, the CDR3 is TGTGCCAGCAGTCATACAGGGAACTCCTACGAGCAGTACTTC. Protein: CASSHTGNSYEQYF.

A word on this clonotype: A much larger clone lies one base from this, so it may be a read error. The V call is TRBV12-3 or TRBV12-4, the J call TRBJ2-1, with 12 bases lining up with TRBD2. This CDR3 is 15 amino acids long. CDR3 protein: CDSSFALAGGNEQFF. In nucleotides, the CDR3 is TGTGACAGCAGTTTCGCACTAGCGGGGGGAAATGAGCAGTTCTTC.

This chain links TRBV4-3 with TRBJ2-2; 12 nucleotides align to TRBD1. The CDR3 covers 18 residues. J was trimmed by 5 bases and V by 0 bases; bases with no gene match: 7. Germline assignment: CDR1 LGHNA and CDR2 YSLEER. CDR3 sequence reads: CASSQEWDRGRGTGELFF. The CDR3, as DNA: TGCGCCAGCAGCCAAGAATGGGACAGGGGGCGAGGAACCGGGGAGCTGTTTTTT.

The chain carries TRBV18 and TRBJ2-3, with a weak D call TRBD2 (6 bases). Germline loops: CDR1 KGHSH, CDR2 LQKENI. The CDR3 is 15 amino acids. Trimming took off 6 bases at V and 2 bases at J, with 15 bases between the two ends. CDR3 protein: CASSPRTINTDTQYF. The CDR3 nucleotides are TGTGCCAGCTCTCCCCGGACTATCAACACAGATACGCAGTATTTT. Filled out from reference TRBV18 and TRBJ2-3, the complete variable domain reads NAGVMQNPRHLVRRRGQEARLRCSPMKGHSHVYWYRQLPEEGLKFMVYLQKENIIDESGMPKERFSAEFPKEGPSILRIQQVVRGDSAAYFCASSPRTINTDTQYFGPGTRLTVL.

This clonotype occurred a few times. This chain joins TRBV19 and TRBJ2-5; possibly TRBD2 for D (5 bases). The CDR3 spans 15 residues. Per the germline V gene, CDR1 is LNHDA and CDR2 is SQIVND (reference sequence). The ends were cut back, 6 bases at V and 2 bases at J, with 16 bases in the middle. This chain's CDR3 is CASRRIGRLQETQYF. The CDR3 DNA is TGTGCCAGTAGACGGATTGGGAGACTACAAGAGACCCAGTACTTC.

The gene calls are TRBV20-1 and TRBJ2-4; 13 bases are shared with TRBD2. Germline V gene lookup returns CDR1 DFQATT and CDR2 SNEGSKA (reference sequence). J gave up 4 bases and V 5 bases, and 2 bases lay outside the gene matches. This CDR3 comprises 14 residues. The CDR3 region has the DNA TGCAGTGCTTCGACTAGCGGGGGGAAAAACATTCAGTACTTC. This sequence encodes CSASTSGGKNIQYF.

This clonotype has a count of ten or more. The chain carries TRBV6-2 or TRBV6-3 and TRBJ1-1, with 9 bases that match TRBD1. This CDR3 has 16 residues. Germline values: CDR1 MNHEY, CDR2 SVGEGT. V lost 4 bases, J lost 0 bases, and 6 bases stayed unmatched. DNA of the CDR3: TGTGCCAGCAGTTGGAGGACAGGGGAGGTGAACACTGAAGCTTTCTTT. Translation gives CASSWRTGEVNTEAFF.

The V and J genes are TRBV9 and TRBJ1-2; TRBD1 matches at 9 bases. Germline V lookup: CDR1 SGDLS, CDR2 YYNGEE. The CDR3 runs to 13 residues. The trim removed 3 bases at V and 7 bases at J, leaving 4 bases unmatched. CDR3 protein: CASSAGQGFGYTF. CDR3 in DNA: TGTGCCAGCAGCGCCGGACAGGGGTTTGGCTACACCTTC.

In its sample, this clonotype was seen a few times. The V and J genes are TRBV28 and TRBJ1-5; the match to TRBD1 covers 9 bases. CDR3 length: 14 residues. The V and J ends lost 7 bases and 4 bases, in that order; junction bases with no gene match: 5. From germline, CDR1 is MDHEN and CDR2 SYDVKM. The CDR3 sequence is CASISGQGNQPQHF. The CDR3, as DNA: TGTGCCAGCATCTCGGGACAGGGTAATCAGCCCCAGCATTTT.

This clonotype was counted only a few times. This chain uses TRBV29-1 with TRBJ2-5, with D hard to call. The V gene's germline CDR1 is SQVTM and CDR2 ANQGSEA. Trimming cost V 8 bases and J 2 bases, with 12 bases left between them. CDR3 size: 12 residues. CDR3 nucleotide sequence: TGCAGCCTTAGTGGTGGGCAAGAGACCCAGTACTTC. Translated: CSLSGGQETQYF.

This chain joins TRBV6-1 and TRBJ1-1; D gene ambiguous. The CDR3 contains 14 residues. Germline lookup yields CDR1 MNHNS and CDR2 SASEGT. V was trimmed by 0 bases and J by 6 bases, leaving 11 bases between them. The CDR3 nucleotides read TGTGCCAGCAGTGAAGCGCTTCGAAGCCCTGAAGCTTTCTTT. Its translation: CASSEALRSPEAFF.

In its sample, this clonotype was seen a few times. The V call is TRBV20-1, the J call TRBJ2-7; D possibly corresponds to TRBD2 (5 bases). Trimming removed 0 bases from V and 0 bases from J, with 9 bases in between. This CDR3 has 14 amino acids. Germline lookup yields CDR1 DFQATT and CDR2 SNEGSKA (reference sequence). The CDR3 reads CSARDWEYSYEQYF. The CDR3 coding sequence is TGCAGTGCTAGAGATTGGGAGTACTCCTACGAGCAGTACTTC.

The rearrangement links TRBV4-1 to TRBJ2-1; 12 bases map to TRBD1. This CDR3 comprises 16 residues. The germline V gene has CDR1 MGHRA and CDR2 YSYEKL. The V and J ends lost 4 bases and 7 bases, in that order; junction bases with no gene match: 8. The CDR3 nucleotides are TGCGCCAGCAGCCGACGGCCGGGACAGGGGGCTAATGAGCAGTTCTTC. This sequence encodes CASSRRPGQGANEQFF.

The chain carries TRBV20-1 and TRBJ2-1, with 11 nucleotides matching TRBD2. Per germline, CDR1 DFQATT and CDR2 SNEGSKA (reference sequence). CDR3 size: 16 residues. The V segment lost 6 bases and the J segment 0 bases; nucleotides outside the gene matches: 7. CDR3 amino acids: CSARRLAGFSYNEQFF. As DNA, the CDR3 is TGCAGTGCCCGCCGACTAGCGGGGTTCTCCTACAATGAGCAGTTCTTC.

The chain recombines TRBV12-3 or TRBV12-4 with TRBJ2-7, with D perhaps assigned TRBD1 or TRBD2 (5 bases each). There are 14 residues in the CDR3. Trimming stripped 6 bases from V and 4 bases from J, with 16 bases between. The CDR3 sequence: CASSGTAAGYEQYF. DNA of the CDR3: TGTGCCAGCAGCGGGACGGCCGCAGGGTACGAGCAGTACTTC.

This clonotype was picked up a small number of times. CDR3 amino acids: CASSYLGHISLEQYF. The CDR3 region has the DNA TGTGCCAGCAGTTACCTGGGACATATCTCACTCGAGCAGTACTTC. The chain carries TRBV6-5 and TRBJ2-7, with D perhaps TRBD1 (6 bases). CDR1 is MNHEY and CDR2 is SVGAGI in the germline V gene. The CDR3 extends over 15 amino acids. Trimming cost V 2 bases and J 6 bases, with 17 bases left between them.

V gene TRBV5-1 combines with J gene TRBJ2-3, with 10 bases that match TRBD2. In germline, CDR1 is SGHRS, CDR2 YFSETQ. V was clipped by 5 bases and J by 2 bases; unmatched bases: 5. This CDR3 is 15 amino acids long. CDR3 bases: TGCGCCAGCAGTTCGGGACTAGCGAACACAGATACGCAGTATTTT. Translation: CASSSGLANTDTQYF.

The rearrangement links TRBV20-1 to TRBJ2-7; 8 nucleotides align to TRBD1. V trimming: 6 bases; J trimming: 2 bases; junction bases outside the gene matches: 3. CDR1 is DFQATT, CDR2 SNEGSKA, per germline (reference sequence). CDR3 length: 12 amino acids. This CDR3 is CSASQGAYEQYF. The CDR3 DNA reads as TGCAGTGCCTCACAGGGGGCCTACGAGCAGTACTTC.

The chain recombines TRBV20-1 with TRBJ1-1; D not resolved. CDR3 length equals 12 residues. V gave up 5 bases and J gave up 1 base, with 8 bases separating them. Looked up from germline, CDR1 is DFQATT and CDR2 is SNEGSKA (reference sequence). CDR3 in DNA: TGCAGTGCTGCCGAGGGGAACACTGAAGCTTTCTTT. Translation gives CSAAEGNTEAFF.